This TCR beta chain was recovered during a study of identical twins. Template switching added a universal primer site, and cDNA bore unique molecular identifiers. TCRdb re-derived calls from the 5' RACE reads in MiXCR, one entry per CDR3 protein. Among around 1.7 million distinct CDR3 sequences, around a third were seen once, and the ten largest hold more than 0.25%. This clonotype has more than one count but fewer than ten. No antigen is known for it. Points from the study as a whole: An excess of low generation probability was shown by twin-shared out-of-frame alpha sequences.

V dropped 6 bases and J dropped 3; count of bases not matched to a gene: 4. Germline assignment: CDR1 ENHRY and CDR2 SYGVKD. The CDR3 extends over 14 amino acids. The sample was cord blood. The source of this sequence is a newborn girl in good health. The V call is TRBV10-3, the J call TRBJ2-5, with 10 bases lining up with TRBD2. The CDR3 sequence: CAIRASGREETQYF. The CDR3 DNA reads as TGTGCCATCAGGGCTAGCGGGAGAGAAGAGACCCAGTACTTC.